This passage covers 18 T cell receptor beta chains from one sample sequenced in a study of blood T cell repertoires in COVID-19 (TCRdb year 2020). Library preparation employed the immunoSEQ multiplex PCR assay. Sourced from immuneACCESS, this table was stored by TCRdb with only in-frame sequences that have V and J called. A share of the clones is absent; for the studies checked, an unresolved V gene accounts for under half, and the remainder has no known explanation. The sample contains approximately 230,000 clones, 88% of them found a single time. The ten largest clones capture around 6.6% of the sample. Sequencing was performed on peripheral blood. The receptor set was obtained from a woman aged 30 to 39 with COVID-19, enrolled during active disease.

The chain couples TRBV27 to TRBJ2-5; possibly TRBD1 for D (7 bases). This CDR3 region has 15 residues. V lost 3 bases and J 1 base, leaving 12 bases between the germline ends. Germline V CDR1 and CDR2: MNHEY, SMNVEV (reference sequence). The CDR3, as DNA: TGTGCCAGCAGTTTGGAGGGGGCCCGCCAAGAGACCCAGTACTTC. Protein sequence: CASSLEGARQETQYF.

This clone was seen only once. Germline is not matched at one junction end, which may reflect a read error. The chain couples TRBV7-7 to TRBJ2-1; D remains ambiguous. Germline assignment: CDR1 SSHAT and CDR2 FNYEAQ (reference sequence). The CDR3 is made up of 13 amino acids. The CDR3, as DNA: TGTGCTAGCAGCGACCGGGTGGAAAATGAGCAGTTCTTC. As protein: CASSDRVENEQFF. Full variable domain (rest looked up from reference TRBV7-7 and TRBJ2-1): GAGVSQSPRYKVTKRGQDVTLRCDPISSHATLYWYQQALGQGPEFLTYFNYEAQPDKSGLPSDRFSAERPEGSISTLTIQRTEQRDSAMYRCASSDRVENEQFFGPGTRLTVL.

The chain carries TRBV6-2 or TRBV6-3 and TRBJ2-7, with D possibly matching TRBD2 (6 bases). Germline V gene sequence: CDR1 MNHEY, CDR2 SVGEGT. V lost 2 bases, J lost 3 bases, and 17 bases lay in between. This CDR3 region has 16 residues. The CDR3 spells CASSYKDYFSHYEQYV. The CDR3 DNA sequence: TGTGCCAGCAGTTACAAGGACTACTTTTCTCACTACGAGCAGTACGTC.

This CDR3 is CASSLTGPLGSYEQYF. Here the CDR3 DNA reads TGTGCCAGCAGCCTAACAGGGCCCCTGGGATCCTACGAGCAGTACTTC. This chain links TRBV5-6 with TRBJ2-7; possible D gene TRBD1, 6 bases. From germline, CDR1 is SGHDT and CDR2 YYEEEE. The CDR3 totals 16 residues. V lost 4 bases, J lost 1 base, and 18 bases lay in between.

The chain recombines TRBV11-3 with TRBJ2-1; 11 bases are a match to TRBD2. V dropped 5 bases and J dropped 12; count of bases not matched to a gene: 9. This CDR3 has 14 amino acids. Germline V gene sequence: CDR1 SGHNT, CDR2 YENEEA. The CDR3 loop is CASSPGTSGTGQFF. The CDR3 DNA reads as TGTGCCAGCAGCCCCGGGACTAGCGGAACTGGGCAGTTCTTC.

This clone was detected only once. V and J are TRBV5-1 and TRBJ1-3; no clear D gene. CDR1 is SGHRS, CDR2 YFSETQ, per germline. CDR3 length: 15 residues. V was shortened by 0 bases and J by 4 bases, with 11 bases between the two germline ends. The CDR3 sequence is CASSLGPTGGNTIYF. In DNA, the CDR3 is TGCGCCAGCAGCTTGGGCCCGACCGGGGGAAACACCATATATTTT.

This chain connects TRBV6-2 or TRBV6-3 to TRBJ1-1; TRBD1 might be the D (5 bases). The V gene lost 3 bases and the J gene lost 5 bases, with 13 bases spanning the gap. CDR1 is MNHEY and CDR2 is SVGEGT in the germline V gene. The CDR3 contains 14 residues. The CDR3 DNA reads TGTGCCAGCAGTTATTCCTCTGGGGGGACTGAAGCTTTCTTT. This gives the protein CASSYSSGGTEAFF.

The rearrangement uses TRBV7-9 and TRBJ1-3; D is perhaps TRBD1 (6 bases). Germline V gene data show CDR1 as SEHNR and CDR2 as FQNEAQ (reference sequence). V lost 5 bases, J lost 9 bases, and 20 bases lay in between. This CDR3 has 15 amino acids. The CDR3 loop reads CASSPSGGPSGTIYF. The CDR3 region has the DNA TGTGCCAGCAGCCCATCCGGGGGGCCTTCGGGCACCATATATTTT.

This chain joins TRBV4-1 and TRBJ2-1, with TRBD2 as a possible D gene (6 bases). The CDR3 spans 15 residues. From germline, CDR1 is MGHRA and CDR2 YSYEKL. Trimming removed 5 bases from V and 0 bases from J, with 11 bases in between. CDR3 DNA: TGCGCCAGCAGCTTCCGGGAGAGCTCCTACAATGAGCAGTTCTTC. Protein sequence: CASSFRESSYNEQFF.

This rearrangement joins TRBV4-3 to TRBJ1-5; D gene unclear. The CDR3 sequence is 13 residues long. V shed 2 bases and J shed 5 bases, with 7 bases lying between them. The germline V gene has CDR1 LGHNA and CDR2 YSLEER. CDR3 region: CASSQKIDQPQHF. CDR3 bases: TGCGCCAGCAGCCAAAAAATAGATCAGCCCCAGCATTTT.

J is TRBJ2-7 and V is TRBV6-2 or TRBV6-3, with 7 bases that match TRBD1. The CDR3 runs to 15 residues. Looked up from germline, CDR1 is MNHEY and CDR2 is SVGEGT. With 2 bases clipped from V and 1 base from J, the junction kept 5 bases outside the gene matches. This CDR3 is CASSYPDRVSYEQYF. The CDR3 DNA sequence: TGTGCCAGCAGTTACCCAGACAGGGTATCCTACGAGCAGTACTTC.

The chain employs TRBV4-3 and TRBJ1-2, with D possibly matching TRBD1 (5 bases). V lost 0 bases and J 6 bases, leaving 20 bases between the germline ends. The CDR3 has 17 residues. Per the germline V gene, CDR1 is LGHNA and CDR2 is YSLEER. The CDR3 region has the DNA TGCGCCAGCAGCCAAGATCGGGGGGGTCGCCCGGGCCATGGCTACACCTTC. Its protein is CASSQDRGGRPGHGYTF.

The chain employs TRBV7-9 and TRBJ1-5; a possible D gene is TRBD1 (5 bases). The V end was cut by 5 bases, the J end by 6 bases, with 17 bases between. In germline, CDR1 is SEHNR, CDR2 FQNEAQ (reference sequence). The CDR3 sequence is 15 residues long. The CDR3 is CASSPPGGEGQPQHF. The DNA for the CDR3 is TGTGCCAGCAGCCCCCCCGGAGGGGAGGGTCAGCCCCAGCATTTT.

In its sample, this clone was seen a few times. The chain combines TRBV5-6 with TRBJ2-1; 7 bases are a match to TRBD1. V was clipped by 1 base and J by 9 bases; unmatched bases: 10. Germline CDR1 reads SGHDT; CDR2 reads YYEEEE. The CDR3 contains 15 residues. The CDR3 protein is CASSLSPGQYPEQFF. The CDR3 DNA is TGTGCCAGCAGCTTGTCGCCGGGACAGTATCCTGAGCAGTTCTTC.

The V gene is TRBV4-1, the J gene TRBJ1-4; TRBD1 matches at 7 bases. The CDR3 is 15 amino acids. Germline CDR1 reads MGHRA; CDR2 reads YSYEKL. J gave up 8 bases and V 0 bases, and 6 bases lay outside the gene matches. CDR3 in DNA: TGCGCCAGCAGCCAAGAGGACAGGCAAAGGGAAAAACTGTTTTTT. It codes for CASSQEDRQREKLFF.

This rearrangement joins TRBV6-5 to TRBJ2-2; D is possibly TRBD2 (7 bases). The germline CDR1 and CDR2 sequences are MNHEY and SVGAGI. The CDR3 contains 15 residues. The V end was cut by 5 bases, the J end by 4 bases, with 14 bases between. The CDR3 spells CASSRGGRGTGELFF. CDR3 sequence (DNA): TGTGCCAGCAGTAGGGGGGGGCGAGGCACCGGGGAGCTGTTTTTT.

J is TRBJ1-1 and V is TRBV12-3 or TRBV12-4, with D hard to call. The CDR3 covers 12 residues. V gave up 3 bases and J gave up 6 bases, with 8 bases separating them. The DNA of the CDR3 is TGTGCCAGCAGTTTGGGGAGCGCTGAAGCTTTCTTT. Translating gives CASSLGSAEAFF.

The genes are TRBV20-1 and TRBJ1-5; TRBD1 might be the D (5 bases). V dropped 3 bases and J dropped 3 bases, with 12 bases sitting between them. CDR1 and CDR2 (germline): DFQATT, SNEGSKA (reference sequence). There are 14 residues in the CDR3. CDR3 nucleotide sequence: TGCAGTGCTAGTCGTGGACACCTCAATCAGCCCCAGCATTTT. It is translated as CSASRGHLNQPQHF.